This T cell receptor beta chain was recovered during a study of blood T cell repertoires in COVID-19. Overall study: Samples came from the United States, Italy and Spain, spanning acute and convalescent COVID-19.

The CDR3 covers 15 residues. The germline gives CDR1 SGHTA, CDR2 FQGTGA. With 5 bases clipped from V and 3 bases from J, the junction kept 9 bases outside the gene matches. TCRdb's copy holds only in-frame clones and misses some; the assay was immunoSEQ multiplex PCR. The data contain 250,000 to 300,000 clones, about four fifths of them singletons. The V call is TRBV7-3, the J call TRBJ2-5, with 7 bases lining up with TRBD1. The specimen sequenced was peripheral blood. This sequence originates from a woman in her sixties with active or convalescent COVID-19. Here the CDR3 DNA reads TGTGCCAGCAGCCTCCAGACAGGGTGGGAAGAGACCCAGTACTTC. Encoded protein: CASSLQTGWEETQYF.